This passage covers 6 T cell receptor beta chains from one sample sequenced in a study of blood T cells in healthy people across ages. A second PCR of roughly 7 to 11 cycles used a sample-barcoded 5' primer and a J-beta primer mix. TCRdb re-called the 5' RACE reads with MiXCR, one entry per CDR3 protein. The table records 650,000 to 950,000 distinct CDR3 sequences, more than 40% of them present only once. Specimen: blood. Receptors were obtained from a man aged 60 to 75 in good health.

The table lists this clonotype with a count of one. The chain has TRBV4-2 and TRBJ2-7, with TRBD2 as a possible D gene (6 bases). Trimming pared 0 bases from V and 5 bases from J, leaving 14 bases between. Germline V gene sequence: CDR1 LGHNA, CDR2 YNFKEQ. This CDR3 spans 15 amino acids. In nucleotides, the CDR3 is TGTGCCAGCAGCCAAGAGGCTAGCGAAGCCGACGAGCAGTACTTC. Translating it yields CASSQEASEADEQYF.

The CDR3 reads CASSYGAGGEQYF. The CDR3 nucleotides are TGTGCCAGCAGTTACGGAGCAGGCGGCGAGCAGTACTTC. The rearrangement uses TRBV6-2 or TRBV6-3 and TRBJ2-5; D unclear. The end of the DNA is better explained by TRBJ2-7, so the J call may be wrong. The CDR3 is 13 residues long. From germline, CDR1 is MNHEY and CDR2 SVGEGT.

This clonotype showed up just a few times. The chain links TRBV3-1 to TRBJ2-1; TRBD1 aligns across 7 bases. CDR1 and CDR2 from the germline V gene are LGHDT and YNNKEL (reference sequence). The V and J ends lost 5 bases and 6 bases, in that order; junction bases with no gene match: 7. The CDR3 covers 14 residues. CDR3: CASSKRRQGNEQFF. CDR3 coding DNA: TGTGCCAGCAGCAAACGTCGACAGGGCAATGAGCAGTTCTTC.

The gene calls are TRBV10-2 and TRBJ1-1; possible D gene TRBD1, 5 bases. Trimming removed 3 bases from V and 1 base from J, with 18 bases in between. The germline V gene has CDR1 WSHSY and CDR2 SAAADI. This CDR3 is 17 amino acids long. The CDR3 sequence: CASSDPGKRVRNTEAFF. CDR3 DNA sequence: TGCGCCAGCAGTGACCCAGGGAAACGGGTTCGGAACACTGAAGCTTTCTTT.

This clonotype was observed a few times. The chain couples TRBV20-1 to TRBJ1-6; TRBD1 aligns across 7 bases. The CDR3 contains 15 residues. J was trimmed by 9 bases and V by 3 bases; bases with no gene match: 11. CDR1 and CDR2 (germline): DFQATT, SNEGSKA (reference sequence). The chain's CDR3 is CSASKGANRGSPLHF. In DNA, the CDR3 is TGCAGTGCTAGCAAGGGGGCTAACCGGGGTTCACCCCTCCACTTT.

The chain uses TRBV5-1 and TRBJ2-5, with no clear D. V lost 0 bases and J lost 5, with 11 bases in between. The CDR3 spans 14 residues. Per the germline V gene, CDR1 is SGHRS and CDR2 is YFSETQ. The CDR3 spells CASSLGSREETQYF. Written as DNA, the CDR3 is TGCGCCAGCAGCTTGGGGTCTCGTGAGGAGACCCAGTACTTC.